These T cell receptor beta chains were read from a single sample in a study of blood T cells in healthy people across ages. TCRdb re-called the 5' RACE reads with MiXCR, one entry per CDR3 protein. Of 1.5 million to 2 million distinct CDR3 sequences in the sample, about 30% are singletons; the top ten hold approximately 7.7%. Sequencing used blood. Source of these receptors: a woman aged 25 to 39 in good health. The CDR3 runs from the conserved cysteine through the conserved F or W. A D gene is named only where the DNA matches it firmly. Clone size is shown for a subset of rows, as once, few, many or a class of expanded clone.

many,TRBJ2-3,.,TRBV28,CASINRGREDTQYF,TGTGCCAGCATCAATAGGGGGCGGGAAGATACGCAGTATTTT
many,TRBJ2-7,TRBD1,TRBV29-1,CSVDIGTANYEQYF,TGCAGCGTTGATATTGGGACAGCAAACTACGAGCAGTACTTC
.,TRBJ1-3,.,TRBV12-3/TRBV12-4,CVSSLARESLPGNTIYF,TGTGTCAGCAGTTTAGCGAGGGAGAGCCTGCCTGGAAACACCATATATTTT
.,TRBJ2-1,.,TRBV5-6,CASSPDGINEQFF,TGTGCCAGCAGCCCGGACGGAATCAATGAGCAGTTCTTC
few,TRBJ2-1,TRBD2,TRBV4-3,CASGLGRGGNNEQFF,TGCGCCAGCGGCCTTGGGCGGGGGGGAAACAATGAGCAGTTCTTC
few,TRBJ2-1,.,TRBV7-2,CASSLGPGMRNEQFF,TGTGCCAGCAGCTTAGGCCCAGGAATGCGCAATGAGCAGTTCTTC
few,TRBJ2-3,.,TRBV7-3,CASSSQGPSTDTQYF,TGTGCCAGCAGTTCACAGGGCCCAAGCACAGATACGCAGTATTTT
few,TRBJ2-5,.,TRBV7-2,CASSLGNGKTQYF,TGTGCCAGCAGCTTAGGGAACGGAAAGACCCAGTACTTC
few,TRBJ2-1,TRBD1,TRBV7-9,CASSSNSGQGRNEQFF,TGTGCCAGCAGCTCAAACTCCGGACAGGGGAGGAATGAGCAGTTCTTC
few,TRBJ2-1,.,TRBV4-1,CASSQVIGGAGHNEQFF,TGCGCCAGCAGCCAAGTCATTGGGGGGGCAGGACACAATGAGCAGTTCTTC
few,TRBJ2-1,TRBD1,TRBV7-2,CASSGGQGCDEQFF,TGTGCCAGCAGCGGCGGACAGGGGTGTGATGAGCAGTTCTTC
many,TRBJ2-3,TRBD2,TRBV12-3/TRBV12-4,CASSFSGSMDTQYF,TGTGCCAGCAGTTTTAGCGGGAGTATGGATACGCAGTATTTT
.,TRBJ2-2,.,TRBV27,CASSSQPAGELFF,TGTGCCAGCAGTTCCCAGCCCGCCGGGGAGCTGTTTTTT
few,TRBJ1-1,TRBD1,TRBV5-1,CASSQPGQENTEAFF,TGCGCCAGCAGCCAACCGGGACAGGAAAACACTGAAGCTTTCTTT
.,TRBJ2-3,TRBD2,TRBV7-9,CASSFFGTSGDTQYF,TGTGCCAGCAGCTTTTTCGGGACTAGCGGTGATACGCAGTATTTT
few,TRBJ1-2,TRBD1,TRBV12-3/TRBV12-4,CASSDTGQGGIYGYTF,TGTGCCAGCAGTGATACTGGACAGGGCGGAATCTATGGCTACACCTTC
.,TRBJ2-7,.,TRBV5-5,CASSYEPGPYEQYF,TGTGCCAGCAGCTACGAACCCGGGCCCTACGAGCAGTACTTC
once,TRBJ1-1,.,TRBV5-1,CASSFSQQNTEAFF,TGCGCCAGCAGCTTTAGCCAGCAGAACACTGAAGCTTTCTTT
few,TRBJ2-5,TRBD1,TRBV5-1,CVSSLAGTGVETQYF,TGCGTCAGCAGCTTGGCCGGGACAGGGGTGGAGACCCAGTACTTC
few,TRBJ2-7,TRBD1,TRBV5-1,CASTSQGAYEQYF,TGCGCCAGCACCAGCCAGGGGGCCTACGAGCAGTACTTC
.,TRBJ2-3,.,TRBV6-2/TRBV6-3,CASSYSTREISTDTQYF,TGTGCCAGCAGTTACTCCACTCGGGAGATTAGCACAGATACGCAGTATTTT
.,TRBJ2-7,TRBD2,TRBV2,CASRLLTSGGEQYF,TGTGCCAGCAGATTGCTGACTAGCGGGGGCGAGCAGTACTTC
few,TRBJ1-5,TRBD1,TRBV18,CASSTTGSNQPQHF,TGTGCCAGCTCAACGACAGGGAGCAATCAGCCCCAGCATTTT
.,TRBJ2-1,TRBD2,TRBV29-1,CSVEVGIAGEQFF,TGCAGTGTTGAAGTGGGAATAGCGGGGGAGCAGTTCTTC
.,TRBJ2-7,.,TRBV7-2,CASSAATTLRVPYEQYF,TGTGCCAGCAGCGCAGCGACGACTTTGCGGGTACCTTACGAGCAGTACTTC
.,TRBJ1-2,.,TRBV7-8,CASSFSGLGGYTF,TGTGCCAGCAGCTTCTCGGGGTTAGGTGGCTACACCTTC
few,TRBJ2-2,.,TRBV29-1,CSVEDVRGAGTGELFF,TGCAGCGTTGAAGATGTTAGGGGCGCGGGCACCGGGGAGCTGTTTTTT
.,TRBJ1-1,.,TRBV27,CASSLSGGANTEAFF,TGTGCCAGCAGTTTAAGTGGGGGGGCTAACACTGAAGCTTTCTTT
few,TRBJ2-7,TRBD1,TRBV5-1,CASTWDRTYEQYF,TGCGCCAGCACCTGGGACAGAACCTACGAGCAGTACTTC
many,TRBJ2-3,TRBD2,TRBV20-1,CSAVSPAGRTDTQYF,TGCAGTGCTGTGTCACCAGCGGGGCGCACAGATACGCAGTATTTT
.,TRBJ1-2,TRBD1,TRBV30,CAWFTTGGGYTF,TGTGCCTGGTTCACGACAGGGGGCGGCTACACCTTC
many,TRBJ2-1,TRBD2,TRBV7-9,CASSLVGLADNEQFF,TGTGCCAGCAGCTTAGTCGGCCTAGCGGACAATGAGCAGTTCTTC
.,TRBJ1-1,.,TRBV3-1,CASSPRERSAAFF,TGTGCCAGCAGCCCTAGAGAGAGGTCGGCAGCTTTCTTT
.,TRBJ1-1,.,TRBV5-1,CASSPRQANTEAFF,TGCGCCAGCAGTCCAAGACAGGCGAACACTGAAGCTTTCTTT
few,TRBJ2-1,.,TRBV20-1,CSARVPAVNEQFF,TGCAGTGCTAGAGTTCCAGCGGTCAATGAGCAGTTCTTC
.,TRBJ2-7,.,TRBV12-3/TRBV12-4,CASRRGSGEQYF,TGTGCCAGCAGAAGAGGGTCGGGTGAGCAGTACTTC
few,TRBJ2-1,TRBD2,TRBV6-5,CASRKTSGGEYNEQFF,TGTGCCAGCAGAAAGACTAGCGGGGGGGAATACAATGAGCAGTTCTTC
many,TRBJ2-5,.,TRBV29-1,CSVLLAGGNGETQYF,TGCAGCGTTCTTTTGGCTGGGGGCAACGGAGAGACCCAGTACTTC
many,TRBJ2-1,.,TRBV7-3,CASSLLAGPYNEQFF,TGTGCCAGCAGCCTACTAGCTGGCCCCTACAATGAGCAGTTCTTC
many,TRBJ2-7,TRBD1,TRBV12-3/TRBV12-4,CASSVDRGKVYEQYF,TGTGCCAGCAGTGTCGACAGGGGCAAAGTCTACGAGCAGTACTTC
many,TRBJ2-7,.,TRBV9,CASSVMDSSYEQYF,TGTGCCAGCAGCGTGATGGACAGCTCCTACGAGCAGTACTTC
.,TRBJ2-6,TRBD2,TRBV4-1,CASSLTPGGPSGANVLTF,TGCGCCAGCAGCCTAACCCCGGGGGGGCCCTCTGGGGCCAACGTCCTGACTTTC
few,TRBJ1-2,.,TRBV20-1,CSARDIGGQAEWDGYTF,TGCAGTGCTAGAGATATAGGCGGTCAGGCAGAATGGGATGGCTACACCTTC
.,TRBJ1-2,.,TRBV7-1,CASSSQREGYTF,TGTGCCAGCAGCTCCCAGCGGGAAGGTTACACCTTC
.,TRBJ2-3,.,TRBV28,CASVSRRRVTDTQYF,TGTGCCAGCGTCTCCCGTCGGAGGGTCACAGATACGCAGTATTTT
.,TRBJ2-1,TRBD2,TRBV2,CAGSRGGANYNEQFF,TGTGCCGGCAGTCGCGGGGGGGCAAACTACAATGAGCAGTTCTTC
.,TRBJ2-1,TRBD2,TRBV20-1,CSARDLGLAEAGDEQFF,TGCAGTGCTAGAGATCTCGGACTAGCGGAGGCAGGGGATGAGCAGTTCTTC
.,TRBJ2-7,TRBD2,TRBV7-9,CASSRGVARSYEQYF,TGTGCCAGCAGCCGGGGGGTCGCCAGATCCTACGAGCAGTACTTC